These 18 T cell receptor beta chains were all obtained from the same sample, sequenced in a study of blood T cell repertoires in COVID-19 (dated by TCRdb to 2020 to 2021). Library preparation used the immunoSEQ multiplex PCR assay. TCRdb took over this immuneACCESS table, retaining in-frame rearrangements with V and J assigned. Such tables are incomplete; in checked studies, under half of the missing clones stem from an unresolved V gene, and the remainder is unexplained. This sample holds about 190,000 clones; over 75% were observed only once. Around 12% of the sample is in the top ten clones. Sequenced sample: peripheral blood. These receptors all stem from a woman aged 45-60 years with acute or convalescent COVID-19.

V and J are TRBV6-2 or TRBV6-3 and TRBJ1-3; a possible D gene is TRBD1 (6 bases). The CDR3 contains 15 residues. Germline CDR1 and CDR2: MNHEY and SVGEGT. V was shortened by 5 bases and J by 0 bases, with 11 bases between the two germline ends. The DNA of the CDR3 is TGTGCCAGCAGTACCGGACAGAGCTCTGGAAACACCATATATTTT. It yields the protein CASSTGQSSGNTIYF.

The chain uses TRBV6-1 and TRBJ2-1; 15 bases are a match to TRBD2. The ends lost 4 bases at V and 2 bases at J; junction bases unmatched: 6. The CDR3 consists of 18 residues. Germline V gives CDR1 MNHNS, CDR2 SASEGT. This CDR3 is CASSAGTSGRQAYNEQFF. The CDR3 nucleotides are TGTGCCAGCAGTGCCGGGACTAGCGGGAGGCAGGCCTACAATGAGCAGTTCTTC.

The chain has TRBV4-3 and TRBJ1-2; possibly TRBD1 for D (5 bases). Per the germline V gene, CDR1 is LGHNA and CDR2 is YSLEER. Trimming removed 0 bases at V and 8 bases at J, with 13 bases between. This CDR3 is built from 14 residues. CDR3: CASSQDRAGPGYTF. The DNA of the CDR3 is TGCGCCAGCAGCCAAGATCGGGCAGGGCCAGGCTACACCTTC.

This clone was seen a single time. The chain couples TRBV28 to TRBJ1-4, with D hard to call. The CDR3 covers 12 residues. Per germline, CDR1 MDHEN and CDR2 SYDVKM. V was pared by 1 base and J by 8 bases, with 5 bases between. In DNA form, the CDR3 reads TGTGCCAGCAGTTTATCGGTAGAAAAACTGTTTTTT. Residues: CASSLSVEKLFF.

The chain employs TRBV7-2 and TRBJ1-2; possible D gene TRBD1, 5 bases. The V and J ends lost 5 bases and 6 bases respectively, with 19 bases between them. CDR3 size: 15 residues. The germline CDR1 and CDR2 sequences are SGHTA and FQGNSA. The CDR3 nucleotides read TGTGCCAGCAGCCATCAAGCCGGCAGGGAGGATGGCTACACCTTC. Translation gives CASSHQAGREDGYTF.

The rearrangement uses TRBV6-5 and TRBJ1-1; 12 nucleotides agree with TRBD1. The CDR3 has 14 residues. Unmatched junction bases numbered 6, after V lost 8 bases and J lost 5 bases. Germline V CDR1 and CDR2: MNHEY, SVGAGI. Here the CDR3 DNA reads TGTGCCAGCTCCTGGGGACAGGGGGCGACTGAAGCTTTCTTT. Amino acids: CASSWGQGATEAFF.

The rearrangement joins TRBV20-1 to TRBJ2-1; D might be TRBD1 (5 bases). Germline lookup yields CDR1 DFQATT and CDR2 SNEGSKA (reference sequence). This CDR3 is 11 amino acids long. With 4 bases removed from V and 8 bases from J, the gap between germline ends came to 9 bases. The CDR3 here is CSANRNYEQFF. CDR3 bases: TGCAGTGCTAACAGGAACTATGAGCAGTTCTTC.

The rearrangement joins TRBV5-1 to TRBJ1-3; 11 bases line up with TRBD1. With 3 bases clipped from V and 7 bases from J, the junction kept 15 bases outside the gene matches. This CDR3 is 18 amino acids long. The germline gives CDR1 SGHRS, CDR2 YFSETQ. The CDR3 DNA sequence: TGCGCCAGCAGCTCGCATCGGCTCTCCGGGACAGGGGGTAACACCATATATTTT. Its protein product is CASSSHRLSGTGGNTIYF.

This clone has just a few counts. This sequence joins TRBV30 and TRBJ1-4; D unclear. Trimming took off 3 bases at V and 3 bases at J, with 8 bases between the two ends. The length of the CDR3 is 13 residues. Germline assignment: CDR1 GTSNPN and CDR2 SVGIG (reference sequence). CDR3 region: CAWRLPPNEKLFF. DNA of the CDR3: TGTGCCTGGAGACTCCCCCCTAATGAAAAACTGTTTTTT.

As DNA, the CDR3 is TGTGCCAGCAGCCCATTAGAGACCCAGTACTTC. This encodes CASSPLETQYF. The genes are TRBV7-2 and TRBJ2-5; D remains ambiguous. This CDR3 is built from 11 residues. V dropped 5 bases and J dropped 4 bases, with 5 bases sitting between them. Germline lookup yields CDR1 SGHTA and CDR2 FQGNSA.

The gene calls are TRBV5-6 and TRBJ1-1, with TRBD1 as a possible D gene (5 bases). Germline V gene lookup returns CDR1 SGHDT and CDR2 YYEEEE. The ends were cut back, 4 bases at V and 6 bases at J, with 19 bases in the middle. This CDR3 contains 15 residues. The CDR3 bases are TGTGCCAGCAGCGGAAACCGCCAGGGCGGGGCTGAAGCTTTCTTT. Translation gives CASSGNRQGGAEAFF.

This clone was observed a few times. The V gene is TRBV24-1, the J gene TRBJ1-2; TRBD1 matches at 9 bases. The CDR3 is 15 amino acids. The V segment lost 8 bases and the J segment 4 bases; nucleotides outside the gene matches: 10. From germline, CDR1 is KGHDR and CDR2 SFDVKD. CDR3 in amino acids: CATTSGTGQFYGYTF. The DNA for the CDR3 is TGTGCCACCACGTCTGGGACAGGGCAATTCTATGGCTACACCTTC.

To note about this clone: The sample carries other DNA sequences with the same CDR3. The chain uses TRBV14 and TRBJ1-6; 7 bases line up with TRBD1. The CDR3 runs to 14 residues. J was trimmed by 6 bases and V by 6 bases; bases with no gene match: 5. Germline CDR1 reads SGHDN; CDR2 reads FVKESK. CDR3 in DNA: TGTGCCAGCAGGCCCACAGGGGTTAATTCACCCCTCCACTTT. Translated: CASRPTGVNSPLHF. The variable domain in full, completed from reference TRBV14 and TRBJ1-6, reads EAGVTQFPSHSVIEKGQTVTLRCDPISGHDNLYWYRRVMGKEIKFLLHFVKESKQDESGMPNNRFLAERTGGTYSTLKVQPAELEDSGVYFCASRPTGVNSPLHFGNGTRLTVT.

V and J are TRBV6-6 and TRBJ1-1, with 7 bases identical to TRBD1. The germline gives CDR1 MNHNY, CDR2 SVGAGI (reference sequence). CDR3 length equals 16 residues. V lost 0 bases and J lost 1; bases outside the gene matches: 5. CDR3 coding DNA: TGTGCCAGCAGTTACTCGTCAGGGACAGCGAACACTGAAGCTTTCTTT. This sequence encodes CASSYSSGTANTEAFF.

V and J are TRBV6-5 and TRBJ2-7; no definite D call. CDR1 and CDR2 from the germline V gene are MNHEY and SVGAGI. This CDR3 has 14 residues. Trimming removed 7 bases at V and 0 bases at J, with 13 bases between. The CDR3 nucleotides read TGTGCCAGCAAAGGCCAGGTGAGCTCCTACGAGCAGTACTTC. As protein: CASKGQVSSYEQYF.

This chain links TRBV10-1 with TRBJ2-1; 9 bases align to TRBD1. V shed 4 bases and J 8 bases; nucleotides not matched to a gene: 9. The CDR3 extends over 15 amino acids. Germline V CDR1 and CDR2: WNHNN, SYGVQD (reference sequence). The CDR3 DNA reads TGCGCCAGCAGTGTCACAGGGGGCGCTAAGGATGAGCAGTTCTTC. Protein sequence: CASSVTGGAKDEQFF.

The chain employs TRBV6-5 and TRBJ1-2; 8 nucleotides line up with TRBD1. This CDR3 is built from 13 residues. J gave up 4 bases and V 6 bases, and 4 bases lay outside the gene matches. CDR1 is MNHEY and CDR2 is SVGAGI in the germline V gene. This CDR3 reads CASSITGGYGYTF. CDR3 DNA: TGTGCCAGCAGCATAACAGGGGGCTATGGCTACACCTTC.

J is TRBJ1-1 and V is TRBV12-3 or TRBV12-4; the D gene is possibly TRBD1 (6 bases). CDR3 length: 13 residues. Deletions cut 6 bases from V and 4 bases from J, with 12 bases between. CDR3 residues: CASRRQALTEAFF. In DNA, the CDR3 is TGTGCCAGCAGGAGACAGGCCCTCACTGAAGCTTTCTTT.